These 18 T cell receptor beta chains were sequenced from one sample in a study of blood T cell repertoires in COVID-19. The method was immunoSEQ multiplex PCR; TCRdb's version includes in-frame clones alone and lacks a portion of them. The sample lists some 150,000 clones, around 85% occurring once. The sequenced sample consisted of peripheral blood. The receptor set was obtained from a woman aged 55-69 years with acute or convalescent COVID-19.

In nucleotides, the CDR3 is TGTGCCAGCAGTCTAGACAGGGTTGGGCAGCAGTACGTC. It encodes CASSLDRVGQQYV. The rearrangement uses TRBV12-3 or TRBV12-4 and TRBJ2-7; 7 bases are shared with TRBD1. This CDR3 has 13 residues. V was pared by 5 bases and J by 8 bases, with 9 bases of the junction left unmatched.

V gene TRBV6-5 combines with J gene TRBJ1-5; D may be TRBD1 (5 bases). CDR1 is MNHEY and CDR2 is SVGAGI in the germline V gene. V lost 5 bases to trimming and J lost 6 bases, with 17 bases between them. CDR3 length equals 15 residues. In DNA, the CDR3 is TGTGCCAGCAGTCTCGGCAGGGCGGCAGGTCAGCCCCAGCATTTT. It translates to CASSLGRAAGQPQHF.

This chain connects TRBV6-5 to TRBJ1-1, with 8 bases aligning to TRBD1. From germline, CDR1 is MNHEY and CDR2 SVGAGI. V trimming: 4 bases; J trimming: 6 bases; junction bases outside the gene matches: 4. The CDR3 totals 13 residues. CDR3 residues: CASSSGQGSEAFF. The CDR3 region has the DNA TGTGCCAGCAGTTCCGGACAGGGCTCTGAAGCTTTCTTT.

This chain connects TRBV2 to TRBJ1-1; D unclear. Looked up from germline, CDR1 is SNHLY and CDR2 is FYNNEI. V lost 7 bases to trimming and J lost 3 bases, with 15 bases between them. There are 14 residues in the CDR3. This CDR3 reads CASNREGEDTEAFF. CDR3 DNA: TGTGCCAGCAATCGAGAAGGAGAGGACACTGAAGCTTTCTTT.

V is TRBV6-6 and J is TRBJ1-6; TRBD1 aligns across 9 bases. After removal of 5 bases from V and 5 bases from J, the junction contained 10 bases not matched to a gene. Germline assignment: CDR1 MNHNY and CDR2 SVGAGI (reference sequence). The CDR3 length is 17 residues. CDR3 region: CASSRIRRQGDNSPLHF. CDR3 nucleotide sequence: TGTGCCAGCAGTCGTATCCGGAGACAGGGGGATAATTCACCCCTCCACTTT.

V and J are TRBV2 and TRBJ2-2, with TRBD2 matching 13 bases. The germline V gene encodes CDR1 SNHLY and CDR2 FYNNEI. V lost 5 bases, J lost 7 bases, and 10 bases stayed unmatched. The CDR3 has 17 amino acids. This CDR3 reads CASSSWTSGGMGGELFF. The DNA of the CDR3 is TGTGCCAGCAGTTCCTGGACTAGCGGGGGCATGGGCGGGGAGCTGTTTTTT.

V and J are TRBV28 and TRBJ1-6; 7 nucleotides align to TRBD1. The CDR3 length is 16 residues. After removal of 5 bases from V and 4 bases from J, the junction contained 8 bases not matched to a gene. Germline V CDR1 and CDR2: MDHEN, SYDVKM. The CDR3 DNA sequence: TGTGCCAGCAGTCGACAGGGACGACCATATAATTCACCCCTCCACTTT. It translates to CASSRQGRPYNSPLHF.

V and J are TRBV28 and TRBJ1-1, with D perhaps TRBD1 (6 bases). The CDR3 length is 14 residues. V was pared by 3 bases and J by 4 bases, with 12 bases between. CDR1 and CDR2 (germline): MDHEN, SYDVKM. DNA for the CDR3: TGTGCCAGCAGTTTGCCAGGGGAGGGCACTGAAGCTTTCTTT. Protein: CASSLPGEGTEAFF.

This rearrangement joins TRBV5-4 to TRBJ1-6; TRBD1 aligns across 7 bases. The junction had 11 bases not matched to a gene; V was cut back by 5 bases and J by 15 bases. Germline V lookup: CDR1 SGHNT, CDR2 YYREEE (reference sequence). This CDR3 region has 13 residues. The CDR3 protein is CASSWDSGRVLHF. In nucleotides, the CDR3 is TGTGCCAGCAGTTGGGACAGTGGTCGGGTCCTCCACTTT.

The V gene is TRBV29-1, the J gene TRBJ1-3; 7 bases match TRBD1. Germline loops: CDR1 SQVTM, CDR2 ANQGSEA. The CDR3 consists of 15 residues. Unmatched junction bases numbered 6, after V lost 4 bases and J lost 0 bases. The CDR3 here is CSVAPQGGSGNTIYF. The CDR3 bases are TGCAGCGTTGCCCCCCAGGGGGGCTCTGGAAACACCATATATTTT.

The DNA of the CDR3 is TGCAGTGCTACAATTGGACAGGGGAAGTACTTC. This gives the protein CSATIGQGKYF. This chain joins TRBV20-1 and TRBJ2-4, with 9 bases fitting TRBD1. From germline, CDR1 is DFQATT and CDR2 SNEGSKA (reference sequence). The V segment lost 4 bases and the J segment 14 bases; nucleotides outside the gene matches: 6. The CDR3 totals 11 residues.

This clone came up once. V is TRBV5-5 and J is TRBJ1-3; D is unclear. Trimming took off 4 bases at V and 4 bases at J, with 9 bases between the two ends. The V gene's germline CDR1 is SGHKS and CDR2 YYEKEE (reference sequence). The length of the CDR3 is 13 residues. CDR3 sequence (DNA): TGTGCCAGCAGCCTTTCGGGGGGAAACACCATATATTTT. This gives the protein CASSLSGGNTIYF. Combining the CDR3 with reference TRBV5-5 and TRBJ1-3 gives the whole variable domain DAGVTQSPTHLIKTRGQQVTLRCSPISGHKSVSWYQQVLGQGPQFIFQYYEKEERGRGNFPDRFSARQFPNYSSELNVNALLLGDSALYLCASSLSGGNTIYFGEGSWLTVV.

This rearrangement joins TRBV2 to TRBJ2-5; D unresolved. The CDR3 is made up of 12 amino acids. V lost 8 bases and J 5 bases, leaving 12 bases between the germline ends. The germline gives CDR1 SNHLY, CDR2 FYNNEI. The CDR3 is CASSISVETQYF. As DNA, the CDR3 is TGTGCCAGCTCCATTTCGGTGGAGACCCAGTACTTC.

The V and J genes are TRBV19 and TRBJ1-1; TRBD1 aligns across 8 bases. The CDR3 is made up of 14 amino acids. After removal of 5 bases from V and 1 base from J, the junction contained 3 bases not matched to a gene. Germline V gene lookup returns CDR1 LNHDA and CDR2 SQIVND (reference sequence). This CDR3 is CASSFGQGNTEAFF. CDR3 DNA sequence: TGTGCCAGTAGTTTCGGACAGGGGAACACTGAAGCTTTCTTT.

V and J are TRBV18 and TRBJ2-7, with D possibly TRBD2 on 5 matching bases. CDR1 is KGHSH and CDR2 is LQKENI in the germline V gene. Between the trimmed V and J ends, which lost 1 base and 3 bases, there was a span of 13 bases. This CDR3 spans 15 amino acids. The CDR3 here is CASSPRLSGLYEQYV. CDR3 nucleotide sequence: TGTGCCAGCTCACCACGACTATCCGGACTCTACGAGCAGTACGTC.

The V gene is TRBV6-6, the J gene TRBJ2-5, with 10 positions matching TRBD2. Germline CDR1 MNHNY, CDR2 SVGAGI (reference sequence). V lost 6 bases to trimming and J lost 5 bases; unmatched junction nucleotides: 12. CDR3 length: 16 amino acids. CDR3 sequence reads: CASRRQGAGGYETQYF. The CDR3 DNA sequence: TGTGCCAGCAGACGTCAAGGAGCGGGGGGGTATGAGACCCAGTACTTC.

The CDR3 DNA is TGTGCCACCAGTGACCCGAAGGAGGGCGGTGAGACCCAGTACTTC. This encodes CATSDPKEGGETQYF. The chain links TRBV24-1 to TRBJ2-5; TRBD2 is a possible D gene (6 bases). In germline, CDR1 is KGHDR, CDR2 SFDVKD. V shed 4 bases and J shed 5 bases, with 16 bases lying between them. CDR3 size: 15 residues.

The CDR3 loop reads CASSVDLGGNSGNTIYF. Here the CDR3 DNA reads TGTGCCAGCAGCGTAGACTTGGGGGGGAACTCTGGAAACACCATATATTTT. The chain is built from TRBV9 and TRBJ1-3; D is possibly TRBD1 (5 bases). Germline CDR1 reads SGDLS; CDR2 reads YYNGEE. The length of the CDR3 is 17 residues. The V end was cut by 0 bases, the J end by 0 bases, with 13 bases between.